What follows describes a single T cell receptor beta chain. The antigen is unknown. The data belong to a study of OX40 agonist ivuxolimab in advanced cancers. Overall study context: Intravenous ivuxolimab at 0.01 to 10 mg/kg was given to patients every 2 weeks. Partial response was recorded in three patients: one hepatocellular carcinoma and two cutaneous melanoma cases. Broader study findings: Some nonresponders also had low normalized T-cell clonal expansion. Expansion of clones was among the lowest in partial responders at 0.1-3.0 mg/kg.

Trimming took off 5 bases at V and 6 bases at J, with 10 bases between the two ends. The CDR3 is 12 residues long. CDR1 and CDR2 (germline): MNHEY, SVGAGI. This table comes from immunoSEQ multiplex PCR, and its TCRdb copy is limited to in-frame clones, with some not included. The data contain more than 55,000 clones, roughly 90% of them singletons. The sample was CD4+ or CD8+ T cells sorted from blood, taken in a trial of the OX40 agonist ivuxolimab. The sequence derives from an adult with an advanced solid tumor such as melanoma, head and neck, liver or kidney cancer. The chain links TRBV6-5 to TRBJ1-2, with a weak D call TRBD1 (6 bases). CDR3 residues: CASSINRDGYTF. The CDR3 coding sequence is TGTGCCAGCAGTATCAACAGGGATGGCTACACCTTC.